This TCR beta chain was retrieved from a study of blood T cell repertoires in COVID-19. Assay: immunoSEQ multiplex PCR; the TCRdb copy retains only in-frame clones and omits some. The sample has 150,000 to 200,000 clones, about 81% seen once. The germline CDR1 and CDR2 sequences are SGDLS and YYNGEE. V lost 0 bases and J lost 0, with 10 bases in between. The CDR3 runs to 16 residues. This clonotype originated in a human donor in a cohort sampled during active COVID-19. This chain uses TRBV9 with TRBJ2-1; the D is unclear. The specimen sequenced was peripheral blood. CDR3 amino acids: CASSVGVRSSYNEQFF. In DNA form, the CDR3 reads TGTGCCAGCAGCGTAGGTGTGAGGAGCTCCTACAATGAGCAGTTCTTC.